This passage covers 28 T cell receptor beta chains from one sample sequenced in a study of blood T cell repertoires in COVID-19. Some clones are missing from TCRdb's copy, which holds only in-frame ones; the method was immunoSEQ multiplex PCR. The sample records about 60,000 clones, around 90% being singletons. The source material was peripheral blood. The receptors here all came from a man between 60 and 70 years old with acute or convalescent COVID-19.

The chain has TRBV6-2 or TRBV6-3 and TRBJ1-6, with 7 bases matching TRBD1. Germline assignment: CDR1 MNHEY and CDR2 SVGEGT. The V gene end was trimmed by 6 bases and the J gene end by 9 bases; junction bases not matched to a gene: 11. CDR3 size: 15 residues. The CDR3 region has the DNA TGTGCCAGCAGCATCATGGCAGGGGGAGGTTCACCCCTCCACTTT. This encodes CASSIMAGGGSPLHF.

The CDR3 DNA is TGTGCCACCAGTGACCCCGGGACTAGCGGGGGTTATGAGCAGTTCTTC. Its translation: CATSDPGTSGGYEQFF. V and J are TRBV24-1 and TRBJ2-1, with 14 bases aligning to TRBD2. Trimming at V came to 4 bases and at J to 8 bases, leaving 6 bases not matched to a gene. The CDR3 consists of 16 residues. Per the germline V gene, CDR1 is KGHDR and CDR2 is SFDVKD.

The chain links TRBV6-5 to TRBJ1-2; 7 bases match TRBD1. The CDR3 has 15 amino acids. CDR1 is MNHEY and CDR2 is SVGAGI in the germline V gene. V gave up 6 bases and J gave up 7 bases; unmatched junction bases: 14. The CDR3 nucleotides read TGTGCCAGCAGACTCGCCCCGACAGGGCGGAGTGGCTACACCTTC. As protein: CASRLAPTGRSGYTF.

The chain links TRBV20-1 to TRBJ1-2; 12 bases are a match to TRBD1. This CDR3 spans 16 amino acids. Germline V lookup: CDR1 DFQATT, CDR2 SNEGSKA (reference sequence). J lost 4 bases, V lost 3 bases, and 9 bases had no gene match. The CDR3 region is CSASPLRDRGRYGYTF. The CDR3 DNA reads TGCAGTGCTAGTCCCTTAAGGGACAGGGGGCGCTATGGCTACACCTTC.

This chain joins TRBV2 and TRBJ2-2; 10 positions match TRBD2. V trimming: 6 bases; J trimming: 4 bases; junction bases outside the gene matches: 5. The germline V gene has CDR1 SNHLY and CDR2 FYNNEI. The CDR3 is 15 amino acids. The CDR3 region is CASSLAGVVTGELFF. In nucleotides, the CDR3 is TGTGCCAGCAGCCTAGCGGGAGTGGTCACCGGGGAGCTGTTTTTT.

This chain uses TRBV5-1 with TRBJ2-5; possibly TRBD1 for D (5 bases). V was cut by 5 bases and J by 5 bases, with 13 bases left in between. CDR1 is SGHRS and CDR2 is YFSETQ in the germline V gene. CDR3 length: 13 amino acids. CDR3 coding DNA: TGCGCCAGCAGGCCCTCGGCAGGGGAGACCCAGTACTTC. It specifies CASRPSAGETQYF.

This clone has a single count. This rearrangement joins TRBV5-1 to TRBJ1-1, with D perhaps matching TRBD1 (5 bases). This CDR3 region has 13 residues. The germline CDR1 and CDR2 sequences are SGHRS and YFSETQ. V shed 4 bases and J shed 3 bases, with 10 bases lying between them. The CDR3 is CASSNQGYTEAFF. The CDR3 DNA reads TGCGCCAGCAGCAACCAGGGTTACACTGAAGCTTTCTTT.

This chain connects TRBV24-1 to TRBJ2-1; 8 bases align to TRBD1. J lost 2 bases, V lost 4 bases, and 3 bases had no gene match. CDR1 and CDR2 from the germline V gene are KGHDR and SFDVKD. The CDR3 is made up of 15 amino acids. CDR3 DNA sequence: TGTGCCACCAGTGACGGCAGGGGGCCCTACAATGAGCAGTTCTTC. As protein: CATSDGRGPYNEQFF.

V and J are TRBV6-1 and TRBJ2-2, with D unresolved. Germline V gene sequence: CDR1 MNHNS, CDR2 SASEGT. This CDR3 region has 16 residues. Trimming shortened V by 4 bases and J by 1 base, and 13 bases separated the two germline ends. The CDR3 region is CASSASPLRNTGELFF. The CDR3 bases are TGTGCCAGCAGTGCTTCCCCTCTCCGGAACACCGGGGAGCTGTTTTTT.

This clone was observed once. The chain recombines TRBV18 with TRBJ2-5; tentative D call: TRBD2 (6 bases). V lost 3 bases to trimming and J lost 4 bases, with 15 bases between them. Germline assignment: CDR1 KGHSH and CDR2 LQKENI. The length of the CDR3 is 15 residues. The CDR3 region has the DNA TGTGCCAGCTCACCCTTAGCGGAGGCCTTAGAGACCCAGTACTTC. This encodes CASSPLAEALETQYF.

The chain has TRBV11-2 and TRBJ1-2, with 8 bases lining up with TRBD1. The V gene end was trimmed by 1 base and the J gene end by 6 bases; junction bases not matched to a gene: 7. The CDR3 totals 15 residues. Germline V gene lookup returns CDR1 SGHAT and CDR2 FQNNGV. CDR3 sequence reads: CASSLGGQGGDGYTF. CDR3 DNA: TGTGCCAGCAGCTTAGGCGGACAGGGAGGGGATGGCTACACCTTC.

J is TRBJ1-1 and V is TRBV29-1, with D perhaps TRBD1 (6 bases). Germline V gene data show CDR1 as SQVTM and CDR2 as ANQGSEA. This CDR3 contains 12 residues. Between the trimmed V and J ends, which lost 7 bases and 1 base, there was a span of 10 bases. CDR3 nucleotide sequence: TGCAGCGGGGGGGCAGGGAACACTGAAGCTTTCTTT. Its protein product is CSGGAGNTEAFF.

This clone was found a few times. The V gene is TRBV4-2, the J gene TRBJ2-1, with TRBD2 matching 9 bases. Germline-derived CDR1 and CDR2 are LGHNA and YNFKEQ. After removal of 0 bases from V and 5 bases from J, the junction contained 2 bases not matched to a gene. The CDR3 has 15 residues. CDR3 DNA: TGTGCCAGCAGCCAAGAGGCTAGCGGGGACAATGAGCAGTTCTTC. Translation: CASSQEASGDNEQFF.

This rearrangement joins TRBV27 to TRBJ1-5; a weak D match, TRBD1 (6 bases). Trimming pared 3 bases from V and 7 bases from J, leaving 13 bases between. Per the germline V gene, CDR1 is MNHEY and CDR2 is SMNVEV (reference sequence). The CDR3 extends over 14 amino acids. The CDR3 region has the DNA TGTGCCAGCAGTTTGCAGGGCAGGGGACAGCCCCAGCATTTT. Its translation is CASSLQGRGQPQHF.

The rearrangement links TRBV5-8 to TRBJ2-7; D unresolved. The CDR3 runs to 11 residues. Germline-derived CDR1 and CDR2 are SGHTS and YDEGEE. Trimming removed 4 bases at V and 2 bases at J, with 4 bases between. CDR3 in amino acids: CASSQAYEQYF. In DNA, the CDR3 is TGTGCCAGCAGCCAGGCCTACGAGCAGTACTTC.

V is TRBV6-6 and J is TRBJ2-3; a weak D match, TRBD2 (6 bases). Germline V CDR1 and CDR2: MNHNY, SVGAGI (reference sequence). Trimming took off 7 bases at V and 8 bases at J, with 13 bases between the two ends. The CDR3 has 12 amino acids. The CDR3 DNA is TGTGCCAGCACCTACGGGGGAGCTACGCAGTATTTT. It yields the protein CASTYGGATQYF.

The rearrangement uses TRBV6-5 and TRBJ2-1, with TRBD2 matching 11 bases. Germline V gene lookup returns CDR1 MNHEY and CDR2 SVGAGI. This CDR3 is 15 amino acids long. The ends lost 7 bases at V and 6 bases at J; junction bases unmatched: 8. The CDR3 bases are TGTGCCAGCAAAATAGCGGGAGGGCGTGTCAATGAGCAGTTCTTC. Its translation is CASKIAGGRVNEQFF.

This clone is categorized as medium-sized (0.01 to 0.1%). J is TRBJ1-5 and V is TRBV30, with 9 bases identical to TRBD1. From germline, CDR1 is GTSNPN and CDR2 SVGIG (reference sequence). V lost 5 bases and J lost 9; bases outside the gene matches: 8. This CDR3 contains 13 residues. The CDR3 loop is CAWGRDRALPQHF. DNA of the CDR3: TGTGCCTGGGGCCGGGACAGGGCTTTGCCCCAGCATTTT.

The J gene is TRBJ1-1, the V gene TRBV27; tentative D call: TRBD1 (6 bases). V dropped 5 bases and J dropped 3 bases, with 13 bases sitting between them. This CDR3 region has 14 residues. CDR1 and CDR2 (germline): MNHEY, SMNVEV (reference sequence). The CDR3 coding sequence is TGTGCCAGCAGTACAGTACAGGGTTACACTGAAGCTTTCTTT. Translating gives CASSTVQGYTEAFF.

This chain joins TRBV2 and TRBJ2-2; TRBD1 agrees at 7 bases. This CDR3 comprises 16 residues. Germline CDR1 and CDR2: SNHLY and FYNNEI. The trim removed 6 bases at V and 2 bases at J, leaving 9 bases unmatched. The CDR3 reads CASSPRTGGNTGELFF. In DNA form, the CDR3 reads TGTGCCAGCAGCCCTCGGACAGGCGGTAACACCGGGGAGCTGTTTTTT.

The chain has TRBV5-4 and TRBJ2-3; possible D gene TRBD2, 5 bases. This CDR3 spans 16 amino acids. V dropped 0 bases and J dropped 0 bases, with 11 bases sitting between them. Germline CDR1 reads SGHNT; CDR2 reads YYREEE (reference sequence). The DNA of the CDR3 is TGTGCCAGCAGCTTGGACGCAGCGGCCAGCACAGATACGCAGTATTTT. Amino acid sequence: CASSLDAAASTDTQYF.

Only one count was recorded for this clone. The rearrangement uses TRBV20-1 and TRBJ1-3; D gene unclear. The CDR3 extends over 11 amino acids. V lost 3 bases and J lost 7, with 7 bases in between. Germline values: CDR1 DFQATT, CDR2 SNEGSKA (reference sequence). In nucleotides, the CDR3 is TGCAGTGCTAGCCCCCTTAACACCATATATTTT. This codes for CSASPLNTIYF.

The rearrangement uses TRBV28 and TRBJ1-1; no firm D call. Trimming left V 5 bases short and J 1 base short, with 11 bases between. This CDR3 is 14 amino acids long. Germline V gives CDR1 MDHEN, CDR2 SYDVKM. The CDR3 bases are TGTGCCAGCAGTCCCCAAGGGAGGAACACTGAAGCTTTCTTT. Residues: CASSPQGRNTEAFF. Full variable domain (outside the CDR3, taken from reference TRBV28 and TRBJ1-1): DVKVTQSSRYLVKRTGEKVFLECVQDMDHENMFWYRQDPGLGLRLIYFSYDVKMKEKGDIPEGYSVSREKKERFSLILESASTNQTSMYLCASSPQGRNTEAFFGQGTRLTVV.

The chain carries TRBV14 and TRBJ1-4; D gene uncertain. CDR1 and CDR2 (germline): SGHDN, FVKESK. Trimming took 5 bases from V and 14 from J, leaving 15 bases between them. The CDR3 is 12 residues long. CDR3 sequence: CASSDVPGLLFF. The CDR3 DNA follows: TGTGCCAGCAGCGACGTCCCAGGATTGCTGTTTTTT.

This chain links TRBV19 with TRBJ2-7, with TRBD1 matching 9 bases. After removal of 4 bases from V and 6 bases from J, the junction contained 7 bases not matched to a gene. CDR1 is LNHDA, CDR2 SQIVND, per germline (reference sequence). The CDR3 sequence is 14 residues long. In DNA, the CDR3 is TGTGCCAGTAGTAGTCCCGGGACAGGGAGCGAGCAGTACTTC. Protein sequence: CASSSPGTGSEQYF.

The chain couples TRBV6-5 to TRBJ2-7, with 8 bases identical to TRBD1. Germline V gene lookup returns CDR1 MNHEY and CDR2 SVGAGI. After removal of 7 bases from V and 1 base from J, the junction contained 6 bases not matched to a gene. The CDR3 has 14 amino acids. CDR3 amino acids: CASKPGQASYEQYF. The CDR3 coding sequence is TGTGCCAGCAAACCGGGACAGGCATCCTACGAGCAGTACTTC.

J is TRBJ2-6 and V is TRBV19, with D maybe TRBD2 (7 bases). Trimming shortened V by 1 base and J by 4 bases, and 17 bases separated the two germline ends. The germline V gene encodes CDR1 LNHDA and CDR2 SQIVND (reference sequence). CDR3 length: 18 residues. The CDR3, as DNA: TGTGCCAGTAGTATAGGGCTAAGGGGGGGATCCGGGGCCAACGTCCTGACTTTC. Its protein is CASSIGLRGGSGANVLTF.

J is TRBJ2-3 and V is TRBV19; 7 nucleotides line up with TRBD2. Germline CDR1 and CDR2: LNHDA and SQIVND (reference sequence). This CDR3 contains 14 residues. With 6 bases clipped from V and 1 base from J, the junction kept 4 bases outside the gene matches. The chain's CDR3 is CASSRTSGTDTQYF. The CDR3 coding sequence is TGTGCCAGTAGCAGAACTAGCGGCACAGATACGCAGTATTTT. Based on the CDR3 plus reference TRBV19 and TRBJ2-3, the full variable domain is DGGITQSPKYLFRKEGQNVTLSCEQNLNHDAMYWYRQDPGQGLRLIYYSQIVNDFQKGDIAEGYSVSREKKESFPLTVTSAQKNPTAFYLCASSRTSGTDTQYFGPGTRLTVL.